This T cell receptor beta chain was recorded in a study of blood T cell repertoires in COVID-19. Study context: The study drew acute and convalescent COVID-19 samples from the United States, Italy and Spain. T cells, B-cell-depleted T cells, or PBMCs supplied cDNA or gDNA.

CDR1 and CDR2 (germline): SGHTA, FQGNSA. The V end was cut by 4 bases, the J end by 2 bases, with 9 bases between. CDR3 length: 14 amino acids. Measured with immunoSEQ multiplex PCR; TCRdb has only the in-frame clones, and not every one. The table has 110,000 to 150,000 clones, roughly 80% seen once. What was sequenced was peripheral blood. This TCR was recovered from a human donor in a cohort sampled during active COVID-19. The chain uses TRBV7-2 and TRBJ1-5; D uncertain. CDR3 region: CASSSHSGNQPQHF. The CDR3 region has the DNA TGTGCCAGCAGCTCTCATTCAGGCAATCAGCCCCAGCATTTT.